A selection of T cell receptor beta chains follows, all from one sample in a study of blood T cell repertoires in COVID-19. The protocol was immunoSEQ multiplex PCR, while the TCRdb copy is restricted to in-frame clones and leaves out a portion. The sample contains roughly 100,000 clones, over 75% of which appear only once. Material for sequencing was peripheral blood. The receptors were gathered from a human donor in a cohort sampled during active COVID-19. Both conserved end residues are part of each CDR3. Fields, in order: V gene, D gene, clone size, J gene, CDR3 protein, CDR3 DNA. A D gene is named only where the DNA matches it firmly. Size values are once, few and many counts, or a class for expanded clones, and some rows have none.

TRBV25-1,.,.,TRBJ2-3,CASSEYGGASTDTQYF,TGTGCCAGCAGTGAATATGGGGGGGCTAGCACAGATACGCAGTATTTT
TRBV6-6,.,once,TRBJ2-4,CASSYSRGAKNIQYF,TGTGCCAGCAGTTACTCTCGGGGGGCCAAAAACATTCAGTACTTC
TRBV7-8,.,.,TRBJ2-7,CASSLPGGTPHYEQYF,TGTGCCAGCAGCTTACCCGGGGGGACACCTCACTACGAGCAGTACTTC
TRBV24-1,.,.,TRBJ2-7,CATTGGTGEQYF,TGTGCCACCACCGGAGGGACTGGCGAGCAGTACTTC
TRBV2,.,.,TRBJ1-3,CASRRETSGSGNTIYF,TGTGCCAGCAGGCGGGAGACGTCAGGCTCTGGAAACACCATATATTTT
TRBV18,.,.,TRBJ2-5,CASSPAFAAEGETQYF,TGTGCCAGCTCACCCGCGTTTGCAGCGGAGGGGGAGACCCAGTACTTC
TRBV4-1,TRBD1,.,TRBJ1-2,CASSQDRGRPYGYTF,TGCGCCAGCAGCCAAGACAGGGGGCGTCCCTATGGCTACACCTTC
TRBV27,.,.,TRBJ2-7,CASSLLAGLSSYEQYF,TGTGCCAGCAGTTTATTGGCAGGCCTTAGCTCCTACGAGCAGTACTTC
TRBV23-1,TRBD1,.,TRBJ2-7,CASMGQGTHEQYF,TGCGCCAGCATGGGACAGGGTACCCACGAGCAGTACTTC
TRBV6-5,.,.,TRBJ1-2,CACRLSYGYTF,TGTGCATGCAGGCTGAGCTATGGCTACACCTTC
TRBV3-1/TRBV3-2,.,.,TRBJ2-4,CASSQQDLAKNIQYF,TGTGCCAGCAGCCAACAGGACTTAGCCAAAAACATTCAGTACTTC
TRBV7-9,TRBD2,.,TRBJ2-3,CASSPSSGGVTDTQYF,TGTGCCAGCAGCCCCTCTAGCGGGGGGGTCACAGATACGCAGTATTTT
TRBV4-1,.,.,TRBJ2-2,CASSQGVRRGRNTGELFF,TGCGCCAGCAGCCAAGGGGTTAGAAGGGGCCGGAACACCGGGGAGCTGTTTTTT
TRBV5-1,.,.,TRBJ2-1,CASSLLEASEQFF,TGCGCCAGCAGCTTGCTTGAAGCGAGCGAGCAGTTCTTC
TRBV19,TRBD2,.,TRBJ2-1,CASSIIDGGGPNNEQFF,TGTGCCAGTAGTATCATCGATGGGGGAGGGCCGAACAATGAGCAGTTCTTC
TRBV19,.,.,TRBJ1-5,CASSIPGTPYSNQPQHF,TGTGCCAGTAGTATCCCCGGGACACCTTATAGCAATCAGCCCCAGCATTTT
TRBV5-1,.,.,TRBJ1-1,CASSPGQPPNTEAFF,TGCGCCAGCAGCCCCGGACAGCCACCGAACACTGAAGCTTTCTTT
TRBV7-9,TRBD2,.,TRBJ2-7,CASSLALAGSSYEQYF,TGTGCCAGCAGCTTAGCGCTAGCGGGGAGCTCCTACGAGCAGTACTTC
TRBV4-1,.,few,TRBJ1-6,CASSLFETDSSYNSPLHF,TGCGCCAGCAGCCTTTTTGAAACCGACAGCTCCTATAATTCACCCCTCCACTTT
TRBV6-5,.,few,TRBJ1-1,CASGQLLNTEAFF,TGTGCCAGCGGACAGCTTTTGAACACTGAAGCTTTCTTT
TRBV2,.,.,TRBJ1-5,CASNFFSNQPQHF,TGTGCCAGCAACTTTTTCAGCAATCAGCCCCAGCATTTT
TRBV2,.,.,TRBJ1-1,CASSSQGNTEAFF,TGTGCCAGCAGTTCCCAGGGGAACACTGAAGCTTTCTTT
TRBV2,TRBD1,.,TRBJ1-1,CASSERVDRGLTEAFF,TGTGCCAGCAGTGAACGGGTCGACAGGGGACTCACTGAAGCTTTCTTT
TRBV30,.,few,TRBJ2-7,CACTLRRAHEQYF,TGTGCCTGTACCCTCCGGCGGGCCCACGAGCAGTACTTC
TRBV19,TRBD1,.,TRBJ2-1,CASSTRQGPYNEQFF,TGTGCCAGTAGTACGAGACAGGGACCCTACAATGAGCAGTTCTTC
TRBV18,.,.,TRBJ1-2,CASSPSREQSYGYTF,TGTGCCAGCTCACCATCCAGGGAACAGAGCTATGGCTACACCTTC